Listed here is a single T cell receptor beta chain. Its target is not known. Other DNA sequences in the sample encode the same CDR3. The V gene lost 3 bases and the J gene lost 5 bases, with 4 bases spanning the gap. The germline V gene has CDR1 LNHNV and CDR2 YYDKDF (reference sequence). The CDR3 spans 12 residues. Some clones are missing from TCRdb's copy, which holds only in-frame ones; the method was immunoSEQ multiplex PCR. The table shows millions of clones, with more than 85% occurring only once. Naive CD8 isolation took CD45RO-negative cells positively selected for CCR7 and excluded terminally differentiated effector memory CD45RA+ cells. These data belong to a study of shared clonotypes between healthy human individuals. Study-level background: Donors were two women and three men aged 18 to 49.

The study's findings and limits: Researchers sampled blood only, noting tissue repertoires likely differ. The sharing of about 5% of naive CD4 clonotypes was seen across a few donors.

Source material: naive CD8+ T cells from PBMCs. The sequence was obtained from a man younger than 35 in good health. Some clones in this sample may be carry-over from other donors' samples. V and J are TRBV15 and TRBJ2-2, with D uncertain. The CDR3 reads CATSRTTGELFF. The CDR3 coding sequence is TGTGCCACCAGCAGGACGACCGGGGAGCTGTTTTTT.